Below, 28 T cell receptor beta chains from the same sample are listed, as sequenced in a study of regulatory T cells in long-lasting Graves disease. Arm-PCR of CDR3 regions and iRepertoire HTBI primers were used to build TCR beta libraries. TCRdb fed the multiplex PCR reads into MiXCR, producing one record per CDR3 protein. The sample yields around 250,000 distinct CDR3 sequences, about 20% seen once. Described time point: newly diagnosed GD, antithyroid drugs for less than 3 months. Researchers made the TCR library from RNA that was extracted from PBMCs. These sequences were also reported in another study, on T cells in Graves' hyperthyroidism and ophthalmopathy.

Specimen: peripheral blood mononuclear cells (PBMCs), collected at new diagnosis, from a patient treated with antithyroid drugs. These receptors all stem from a woman in her twenties or thirties with Graves disease.

The sample holds many counts of this clonotype. V usage is TRBV20-1 and J usage is TRBJ2-1; 7 nucleotides match TRBD2. Germline V CDR1 and CDR2: DFQATT, SNEGSKA (reference sequence). The V gene end was trimmed by 5 bases and the J gene end by 1 base; junction bases not matched to a gene: 11. The length of the CDR3 is 16 residues. CDR3 residues: CSAGVVSGLSYNEQFF. The CDR3 DNA is TGCAGTGCTGGCGTAGTTAGCGGGCTTTCCTACAATGAGCAGTTCTTC.

There are a few counts of this clonotype. The chain carries TRBV7-9 and TRBJ2-5; 7 bases are a match to TRBD2. Trimming at V came to 4 bases and at J to 4 bases, leaving 9 bases not matched to a gene. Germline values: CDR1 SEHNR, CDR2 FQNEAQ (reference sequence). There are 15 residues in the CDR3. The CDR3 DNA reads as TGTGCCAGCAGCTCCCTCCGGGGGGTCGGAGAGACCCAGTACTTC. Translating gives CASSSLRGVGETQYF.

Comment on this clonotype: One base away lies a much larger clone, so this may be a sequencing read error. The chain carries TRBV19 and TRBJ1-1; maybe TRBD1 (6 bases). Germline V gene sequence: CDR1 LNHDA, CDR2 SQIVND (reference sequence). The CDR3 loop spans 17 amino acids. The CDR3 DNA is TGTGCCAGTAGTATAGAGGAGAAGACAGGAGCGAACACTGAAGCCCTCTTT. Translation: CASSIEEKTGANTEALF.

This clonotype was observed a few times. The rearrangement joins TRBV6-9 to TRBJ2-7, with TRBD1 as a possible D gene (7 bases). Trimming pared 3 bases from V and 3 bases from J, leaving 18 bases between. The CDR3 is made up of 16 amino acids. Germline values: CDR1 MNHGY, CDR2 SVAAGI. In DNA, the CDR3 is TGTGCCAGCAGTTACGCCGTCGACAGGGAGGACTACGAGCAGTACTTC. This gives the protein CASSYAVDREDYEQYF.

The chain carries TRBV11-2 and TRBJ2-1, with 11 bases matching TRBD2. The CDR3 runs 13 residues. With 5 bases clipped from V and 12 bases from J, the junction kept 6 bases outside the gene matches. CDR1 is SGHAT, CDR2 FQNNGV, per germline. The CDR3 DNA reads as TGTGCCAGCAGCCCTATAGCGGGGGGGCCGCAGTTCTTC. Its translation is CASSPIAGGPQFF.

This clonotype was recorded once. This rearrangement joins TRBV27 to TRBJ2-3; 12 positions match TRBD2. The CDR3 is 18 amino acids. The germline CDR1 and CDR2 sequences are MNHEY and SMNVEV (reference sequence). The V and J ends lost 3 bases and 1 base, in that order; junction bases with no gene match: 8. The CDR3 DNA reads as TGTGCCAGCAGTTTTCCGACTAGCGGGGGAGGGGGCACAGATACGCAGTATTTT. As protein: CASSFPTSGGGGTDTQYF.

This sequence joins TRBV9 and TRBJ2-1, with a weak D call TRBD2 (5 bases). Germline CDR1 SGDLS, CDR2 YYNGEE. Trimming took 4 bases from V and 10 from J, leaving 18 bases between them. The CDR3 is made up of 14 amino acids. The CDR3 DNA is TGTGCCAGCAGCCCCCGGCCATCAGGAGGAGAGCAGTTCTTC. This gives the protein CASSPRPSGGEQFF.

This clonotype was picked up many times. This chain joins TRBV20-1 and TRBJ1-2, with 7 bases that match TRBD1. Per germline, CDR1 DFQATT and CDR2 SNEGSKA (reference sequence). The CDR3 loop spans 12 amino acids. The ends lost 3 bases at V and 4 bases at J; junction bases unmatched: 2. The CDR3 bases are TGCAGTGCTAGTGAGGGGGCCTATGGCTACACCTTC. The encoded protein is CSASEGAYGYTF.

This clonotype was seen only once. V and J are TRBV11-2 and TRBJ2-5, with D possibly being TRBD1 or TRBD2 (6 bases each). Germline V gene lookup returns CDR1 SGHAT and CDR2 FQNNGV. The CDR3 has 15 amino acids. Trimming pared 1 base from V and 1 base from J, leaving 10 bases between. The CDR3 sequence: CASSLAGAGQETQYF. CDR3 sequence (DNA): TGTGCCAGCAGCTTAGCGGGGGCCGGCCAAGAGACCCAGTACTTC.

This clonotype was recorded many times. The chain carries TRBV14 and TRBJ2-5, with D possibly being TRBD2 (6 bases). Trimming took off 5 bases at V and 5 bases at J, with 15 bases between the two ends. The CDR3 totals 14 residues. The germline V gene encodes CDR1 SGHDN and CDR2 FVKESK. The CDR3 here is CASSSHGGVETQYF. For the CDR3, the DNA is TGTGCCAGCAGCTCACACGGGGGAGTGGAGACCCAGTACTTC.

V and J are TRBV5-6 and TRBJ1-2, with 7 bases matching TRBD1. V shed 2 bases, J shed 7 bases, and the junction held 5 bases outside the gene matches. The CDR3 has 13 amino acids. CDR1 and CDR2 (germline): SGHDT, YYEEEE. This chain's CDR3 is CASSFEGAGGYTF. The CDR3 DNA sequence: TGTGCCAGCAGCTTTGAGGGGGCAGGTGGCTACACCTTC.

This clonotype occurred many times. The chain uses TRBV5-1 and TRBJ2-7, with 10 bases that match TRBD1. Germline V lookup: CDR1 SGHRS, CDR2 YFSETQ. The ends lost 4 bases at V and 4 bases at J; junction bases unmatched: 5. The CDR3 spans 14 residues. This CDR3 is CASSAPGQGYEQYF. CDR3 bases: TGCGCCAGCAGCGCGCCGGGACAGGGGTACGAGCAGTACTTC.

J is TRBJ1-4 and V is TRBV4-2, with D perhaps TRBD1 (5 bases). Trimming left V 0 bases short and J 8 bases short, with 13 bases between. From germline, CDR1 is LGHNA and CDR2 YNFKEQ. The CDR3 has 15 amino acids. The CDR3: CASSQEREQGEKLFF. The CDR3 nucleotides are TGTGCCAGCAGCCAAGAACGCGAGCAGGGAGAAAAACTGTTTTTT.

As regards this clonotype: Possible read error: a much larger clone is one base away. The chain recombines TRBV6-5 with TRBJ2-5, with D possibly matching TRBD2 (6 bases). Germline-derived CDR1 and CDR2 are MNHEY and SVGAGI. The CDR3 sequence is 14 residues long. CDR3 nucleotide sequence: TGTGCCGGCAGTTCGGGGGTTCGGGCAGAGACCCAGTACTTC. Protein sequence: CAGSSGVRAETQYF.

This clonotype is a singleton in its sample. A much bigger clone sits one base away, suggesting this may be a read error. This chain connects TRBV6-2 or TRBV6-3 to TRBJ2-7, with 11 nucleotides matching TRBD1. The J segment lost 9 bases and the V segment lost 2 bases, leaving 0 bases of the junction unmatched. Germline V gene lookup returns CDR1 MNHEY and CDR2 SVGEGT. This CDR3 has 12 amino acids. In nucleotides, the CDR3 is TGTGCCAGCAGTTACGGGACAGGGGGGCAGTACTTC. Its translation is CASSYGTGGQYF.

This clonotype was counted ten times or more. The chain has TRBV3-1 and TRBJ2-5; D is perhaps TRBD1 or TRBD2 (6 bases each). Germline V gene data show CDR1 as LGHDT and CDR2 as YNNKEL (reference sequence). The V end was cut by 5 bases, the J end by 5 bases, with 15 bases between. This CDR3 is built from 14 residues. The CDR3 protein is CASSAGGVRETQYF. The DNA for the CDR3 is TGTGCCAGCAGCGCCGGGGGCGTCCGGGAGACCCAGTACTTC.

The chain recombines TRBV7-2 with TRBJ2-1; 7 nucleotides match TRBD1. CDR1 and CDR2 (germline): SGHTA, FQGNSA. J lost 6 bases, V lost 7 bases, and 9 bases had no gene match. The CDR3 runs to 14 residues. The CDR3: CASILIRQGNEQFF. DNA for the CDR3: TGTGCCAGCATCTTGATTAGACAGGGCAATGAGCAGTTCTTC. Full variable domain (rest looked up from reference TRBV7-2 and TRBJ2-1): GAGVSQSPSNKVTEKGKDVELRCDPISGHTALYWYRQSLGQGLEFLIYFQGNSAPDKSGLPSDRFSAERTGGSVSTLTIQRTQQEDSAVYLCASILIRQGNEQFFGPGTRLTVL.

The CDR3 sequence is CASSLGTLGHEQYF. The CDR3 DNA is TGTGCCAGCAGCTTAGGAACCTTAGGCCACGAGCAGTACTTC. This chain links TRBV7-2 with TRBJ2-7; D is unclear. The V end lost 1 base, the J end lost 5 bases, and 12 bases lay between the germline ends. The CDR3 runs 14 residues. Germline V gene lookup returns CDR1 SGHTA and CDR2 FQGNSA.

This clonotype was observed at least ten times. The V call is TRBV7-9, the J call TRBJ2-1, with D possibly called TRBD1 or TRBD2 (5 bases each). V lost 5 bases and J lost 0, with 14 bases in between. There are 16 residues in the CDR3. Per germline, CDR1 SEHNR and CDR2 FQNEAQ (reference sequence). The CDR3 bases are TGTGCCAGCAGCCAGGGACGGATGAGCTCCTACAATGAGCAGTTCTTC. Translated, it gives CASSQGRMSSYNEQFF.

This clonotype has at least ten counts. CDR3 amino acids: CASSQDLTGVNTEAFF. The CDR3 coding sequence is TGTGCCAGCAGCCAAGATTTGACAGGGGTGAACACTGAAGCTTTCTTT. The rearrangement links TRBV3-1 to TRBJ1-1; 8 bases agree with TRBD1. This CDR3 comprises 16 residues. Germline V gene lookup returns CDR1 LGHDT and CDR2 YNNKEL (reference sequence). Trimming cost V 0 bases and J 0 bases; bases outside gene matches: 3.

The V gene is TRBV18, the J gene TRBJ2-1; maybe TRBD2 (5 bases). Per the germline V gene, CDR1 is KGHSH and CDR2 is LQKENI. Trimming removed 0 bases at V and 5 bases at J, with 11 bases between. The length of the CDR3 is 15 residues. In DNA form, the CDR3 reads TGTGCCAGCTCACCACCTAGCGACTACGACAATGAGCAGTTCTTC. This encodes CASSPPSDYDNEQFF.

This clonotype was observed at least ten times. This chain connects TRBV6-1 to TRBJ2-2, with 7 bases that match TRBD2. From germline, CDR1 is MNHNS and CDR2 SASEGT. J lost 4 bases, V lost 6 bases, and 5 bases had no gene match. CDR3 length: 14 amino acids. CDR3 bases: TGTGCCAGCAGACAGAGCGGGATCACCGGGGAGCTGTTTTTT. Translated, it gives CASRQSGITGELFF.

The chain has TRBV7-9 and TRBJ2-7; a weak D match, TRBD1 (5 bases). The CDR3 consists of 12 residues. CDR1 is SEHNR and CDR2 is FQNEAQ in the germline V gene (reference sequence). With 6 bases removed from V and 6 bases from J, the gap between germline ends came to 12 bases. CDR3 residues: CASRDDSGEQYF. In nucleotides, the CDR3 is TGTGCCAGCAGAGACGACAGTGGCGAGCAGTACTTC. Full variable domain (rest looked up from reference TRBV7-9 and TRBJ2-7): DTGVSQNPRHKITKRGQNVTFRCDPISEHNRLYWYRQTLGQGPEFLTYFQNEAQLEKSRLLSDRFSAERPKGSFSTLEIQRTEQGDSAMYLCASRDDSGEQYFGPGTRLTVT.

This clonotype has ten or more counts. The chain is built from TRBV12-3 or TRBV12-4 and TRBJ2-5, with D perhaps TRBD2 (6 bases). The V end was cut by 5 bases, the J end by 4 bases, with 14 bases between. There are 14 residues in the CDR3. In DNA, the CDR3 is TGTGCCAGCAGTCTCGGTGACGGGAGAGAGACCCAGTACTTC. Translating gives CASSLGDGRETQYF.

Ten or more counts support this clonotype. The chain has TRBV9 and TRBJ2-5; the D is unclear. The CDR3 length is 15 residues. V gave up 1 base and J gave up 0 bases, with 10 bases separating them. CDR1 is SGDLS and CDR2 is YYNGEE in the germline V gene. DNA for the CDR3: TGTGCCAGCAGCGTATCGGACCAGTACCAAGAGACCCAGTACTTC. Translating it yields CASSVSDQYQETQYF.

In its sample, this clonotype was seen many times. This chain uses TRBV12-5 with TRBJ1-2; D remains ambiguous. The CDR3 length is 14 residues. V lost 3 bases, J lost 8 bases, and 16 bases lay in between. The germline CDR1 and CDR2 sequences are LGHNT and FRNRAP. The CDR3 DNA follows: TGTGCTAGTGGTTTTACCGACCGGGCCCCAGGCTACACCTTC. It yields the protein CASGFTDRAPGYTF. Together with reference TRBV12-5 and TRBJ1-2, the CDR3 gives the full variable domain: DARVTQTPRHKVTEMGQEVTMRCQPILGHNTVFWYRQTMMQGLELLAYFRNRAPLDDSGMPKDRFSAEMPDATLATLKIQPSEPRDSAVYFCASGFTDRAPGYTFGSGTRLTVV.

This clonotype has a count of ten or more. The chain uses TRBV18 and TRBJ1-1; weak D call: TRBD1 (5 bases). CDR1 and CDR2 (germline): KGHSH, LQKENI. This CDR3 is 11 amino acids long. V lost 5 bases and J 11 bases, leaving 12 bases between the germline ends. The CDR3 sequence: CASSTQAMAFF. CDR3 coding DNA: TGTGCCAGCTCAACACAGGCAATGGCTTTCTTT.

Of note for this clonotype: One base separates it from a far larger clone, so it is likely a read error. The gene calls are TRBV5-4 and TRBJ2-5, with 7 bases identical to TRBD2. Germline V CDR1 and CDR2: SGHNT, YYREEE (reference sequence). The CDR3 runs to 17 residues. The ends lost 5 bases at V and 11 bases at J; junction bases unmatched: 24. This CDR3 reads CASRPYLRGTSYNEQYF. The CDR3 DNA follows: TGTGCCAGCAGACCGTACTTGCGGGGGACTTCCTACAATGAGCAGTACTTC.